Following are 5 T cell receptor beta chains from one sample sequenced in a study of cytomegalovirus exposure and HLA in healthy donors. Primers: 60 Vbeta forward and 13 Jbeta reverse. Using immunoSEQ multiplex PCR, the repertoire was profiled, and TCRdb retains in-frame clones only, with some absent. The repertoire has 160,000 or so clones, over 60% of them found once; the top ten carry 2.5% to 3%. The sample consisted of PBMCs. Source of these receptors: a woman aged 25 to 39 in good health and CMV-seronegative.

The chain combines TRBV19 with TRBJ2-1, with a possible D match to TRBD2 (5 bases). The CDR3 has 14 residues. The germline V gene encodes CDR1 LNHDA and CDR2 SQIVND (reference sequence). The ends were cut back, 0 bases at V and 7 bases at J, with 10 bases in the middle. CDR3 loop: CASSIDRWRNEQFF. In DNA, the CDR3 is TGTGCCAGTAGTATAGACCGCTGGAGGAATGAGCAGTTCTTC.

The J gene is TRBJ2-5, the V gene TRBV4-3; TRBD2 agrees at 7 bases. The CDR3 totals 15 residues. V lost 4 bases and J lost 4; bases outside the gene matches: 9. Germline V gene sequence: CDR1 LGHNA, CDR2 YSLEER. The CDR3 nucleotides are TGCGCCAGCAGCCCCACGGAGGGAGGGGTAGAGACCCAGTACTTC. Protein: CASSPTEGGVETQYF.

This sequence joins TRBV7-2 and TRBJ1-1; 7 bases agree with TRBD1. Germline CDR1 is SGHTA and CDR2 is FQGNSA. This CDR3 contains 15 residues. The trim removed 5 bases at V and 0 bases at J, leaving 6 bases unmatched. CDR3 in amino acids: CASSPRQGMNTEAFF. As DNA, the CDR3 is TGTGCCAGCAGCCCCAGACAGGGCATGAACACTGAAGCTTTCTTT.

The table lists this clone with a few counts. The chain recombines TRBV29-1 with TRBJ1-5; perhaps TRBD1 as D (6 bases). V dropped 5 bases and J dropped 7 bases, with 15 bases sitting between them. The CDR3 consists of 13 residues. From germline, CDR1 is SQVTM and CDR2 ANQGSEA. The CDR3: CSVQGQRGQPQHF. DNA of the CDR3: TGCAGCGTTCAGGGACAAAGAGGGCAGCCCCAGCATTTT.

This rearrangement joins TRBV27 to TRBJ2-5; D is possibly TRBD2 (6 bases). Per the germline V gene, CDR1 is MNHEY and CDR2 is SMNVEV (reference sequence). The CDR3 has 13 amino acids. Trimming removed 6 bases from V and 5 bases from J, with 13 bases in between. CDR3 residues: CASREQGGETQYF. CDR3 nucleotide sequence: TGTGCCAGCAGAGAACAAGGAGGGGAGACCCAGTACTTC.